The rows below give T cell receptor beta chains drawn from one sample of a study of OX40 agonist ivuxolimab in advanced cancers. TCRdb keeps only in-frame clones here, not all; method: immunoSEQ multiplex PCR. The sample lists around 40,000 clones, 70% to 90% occurring once. The sequencing here drew on CD4+ or CD8+ T cells sorted from blood, taken in a trial of the OX40 agonist ivuxolimab. The receptor source for this set is an adult with an advanced solid tumor such as melanoma, head and neck, liver or kidney cancer. The CDR3 runs from the conserved cysteine through the conserved F or W. Fields, in order: J gene, clone size, D gene, V gene, CDR3 DNA, CDR3 protein. A D gene is named only where the DNA matches it firmly. For some rows the clone size is stated as once, few or many, or as a class when expanded; others skip it.

j_call: TRBJ2-1
clone_size: .
d_call: TRBD2
v_call: TRBV4-3
cdr3_nt: TGCGCCAGCAGCCCGTCTCTAGCGGGTGAAGTGAACAATGAGCAGTTCTTC
cdr3_aa: CASSPSLAGEVNNEQFF

j_call: TRBJ2-7
clone_size: .
d_call: .
v_call: TRBV5-6
cdr3_nt: TGTGCCAGCAGCGGGGTGGCTGACTCCTACGAGCAGTACTTC
cdr3_aa: CASSGVADSYEQYF

j_call: TRBJ1-1
clone_size: medium-sized
d_call: .
v_call: TRBV7-8
cdr3_nt: TGTGCCAGCAGAGAAGGGTGGGGAGAGGCTTTCTTT
cdr3_aa: CASREGWGEAFF

j_call: TRBJ1-5
clone_size: .
d_call: .
v_call: TRBV5-6
cdr3_nt: TGTGCCAGCAGCCTGAGCAATCAGCCCCAGCATTTT
cdr3_aa: CASSLSNQPQHF

j_call: TRBJ2-2
clone_size: .
d_call: .
v_call: TRBV28
cdr3_nt: TGTGCCAGCAGTACCCGGGATGAGATCCTGAACACCGGGGAGCTGTTTTTT
cdr3_aa: CASSTRDEILNTGELFF

j_call: TRBJ1-4
clone_size: .
d_call: .
v_call: TRBV28
cdr3_nt: TGTGCCAGCACCGGAGAGAAGCCGGGACTTAATGAAAAACTGTTTTTT
cdr3_aa: CASTGEKPGLNEKLFF

j_call: TRBJ1-1
clone_size: .
d_call: .
v_call: TRBV5-4
cdr3_nt: TGTGCCAGCAGTCCAGGTAACACTGAAGCTTTCTTT
cdr3_aa: CASSPGNTEAFF

j_call: TRBJ1-2
clone_size: .
d_call: .
v_call: TRBV7-9
cdr3_nt: TGTGCCAGCAGCTCAAGACGGGAACTATTCTATGGCTACACCTTC
cdr3_aa: CASSSRRELFYGYTF

j_call: TRBJ2-1
clone_size: .
d_call: .
v_call: TRBV7-9
cdr3_nt: TGTGCCAGCAGCTTTTCTGTCAATGAGCAGTTCTTC
cdr3_aa: CASSFSVNEQFF

j_call: TRBJ2-7
clone_size: .
d_call: TRBD1
v_call: TRBV10-3
cdr3_nt: TGTGCCATCAGTGGTGGACAGGTCAGCGAGCAGTACTTC
cdr3_aa: CAISGGQVSEQYF

j_call: TRBJ1-1
clone_size: .
d_call: .
v_call: TRBV23-1
cdr3_nt: TGCGCCAGCAGTCAATCGTTTTTATACACTGAAGCTTTCTTT
cdr3_aa: CASSQSFLYTEAFF

j_call: TRBJ1-4
clone_size: few
d_call: TRBD1
v_call: TRBV19
cdr3_nt: TGTGCCAGTAGAGGGCCGGGACAGGGAGCAACTAATGAAAAACTGTTTTTT
cdr3_aa: CASRGPGQGATNEKLFF

j_call: TRBJ2-3
clone_size: .
d_call: .
v_call: TRBV11-2
cdr3_nt: TGTGCCAGCAGGGCCACCGGGACCCCAGATACGCAGTATTTT
cdr3_aa: CASRATGTPDTQYF

j_call: TRBJ2-7
clone_size: .
d_call: .
v_call: TRBV19
cdr3_nt: TGTGCCAGTAGCTACAGAGGCTACGAGCAGTACTTC
cdr3_aa: CASSYRGYEQYF

j_call: TRBJ2-1
clone_size: .
d_call: .
v_call: TRBV7-9
cdr3_nt: TGTGCCAGCAGCCCCCCAGTCAATGAGCAGTTCTTC
cdr3_aa: CASSPPVNEQFF

j_call: TRBJ1-2
clone_size: .
d_call: .
v_call: TRBV25-1
cdr3_nt: TGTGCCAGCAGTGACACCACCCCCGACAGCTATGGCTACACCTTC
cdr3_aa: CASSDTTPDSYGYTF

j_call: TRBJ2-1
clone_size: .
d_call: .
v_call: TRBV7-9
cdr3_nt: TGTGCCAGCAGCGGGGACGGATCCAATGAGCAGTTCTTC
cdr3_aa: CASSGDGSNEQFF

j_call: TRBJ1-1
clone_size: few
d_call: .
v_call: TRBV15
cdr3_nt: TGTGCCACCAGCAGAGCGGGGGTCACTGAAGCTTTCTTT
cdr3_aa: CATSRAGVTEAFF

j_call: TRBJ2-5
clone_size: .
d_call: .
v_call: TRBV4-1
cdr3_nt: TGCGCCAGCAGCCAAGAACCGGGCTGGTACCAAGAGACCCAGTACTTC
cdr3_aa: CASSQEPGWYQETQYF

j_call: TRBJ2-1
clone_size: .
d_call: TRBD1
v_call: TRBV7-8
cdr3_nt: TGTGCCAGCACCCAACGCCTATGGACAGGGGATAATGAGCAGTTCTTC
cdr3_aa: CASTQRLWTGDNEQFF

j_call: TRBJ2-1
clone_size: .
d_call: .
v_call: TRBV5-1
cdr3_nt: TGCGCCAGCAGCTTGGGGCTAGGCCCCAATGAGCAGTTCTTC
cdr3_aa: CASSLGLGPNEQFF

j_call: TRBJ2-2
clone_size: .
d_call: TRBD2
v_call: TRBV19
cdr3_nt: TGTGCCAGTAGCCTCCCGGGGGGGCGCGGGGAGCTGTTTTTT
cdr3_aa: CASSLPGGRGELFF

j_call: TRBJ2-5
clone_size: .
d_call: TRBD1
v_call: TRBV6-5
cdr3_nt: TGTGCCAGCAGCCCGACAGGGGGCGCGGAGACCCAGTACTTC
cdr3_aa: CASSPTGGAETQYF

j_call: TRBJ1-6
clone_size: few
d_call: TRBD1
v_call: TRBV7-9
cdr3_nt: TGTGCCAGCAGCTTAGAGCGGACAGGGAGTTCACCCCTCCACTTT
cdr3_aa: CASSLERTGSSPLHF

j_call: TRBJ1-6
clone_size: .
d_call: .
v_call: TRBV2
cdr3_nt: TGTGCCAGCAGTGGCACAGTGAATTCACCCCTCCACTTT
cdr3_aa: CASSGTVNSPLHF

j_call: TRBJ2-1
clone_size: once
d_call: .
v_call: TRBV9
cdr3_nt: TGTGCCAGCAGCGTAGTCGGTAGCGGTCCCTACAATGAGCAGTTCTTC
cdr3_aa: CASSVVGSGPYNEQFF

j_call: TRBJ2-1
clone_size: .
d_call: .
v_call: TRBV6-5
cdr3_nt: TGTGCCAGCAGTTACTTAGCGTGGGATGAGCAGTTCTTC
cdr3_aa: CASSYLAWDEQFF

j_call: TRBJ1-2
clone_size: .
d_call: .
v_call: TRBV5-8
cdr3_nt: TGTGCCAGCTTACGCTCGAGGGTTGGCTACACCTTC
cdr3_aa: CASLRSRVGYTF

j_call: TRBJ2-3
clone_size: few
d_call: .
v_call: TRBV2
cdr3_nt: TGTGCCAGCAGCCGAAGCATCACAGATACGCAGTATTTT
cdr3_aa: CASSRSITDTQYF

j_call: TRBJ1-2
clone_size: .
d_call: .
v_call: TRBV6-5
cdr3_nt: TGTGCCAGCAGTTGGGACCTCTCGTATGGCTACACCTTC
cdr3_aa: CASSWDLSYGYTF

j_call: TRBJ1-2
clone_size: .
d_call: .
v_call: TRBV5-6
cdr3_nt: TGTGCCAGCAGCTTGGACCCCTATCCGGGGGATGGCTACACCTTC
cdr3_aa: CASSLDPYPGDGYTF

j_call: TRBJ2-1
clone_size: .
d_call: TRBD2
v_call: TRBV27
cdr3_nt: TGTGCCAGCAGTATACTAGCGGGAGGCTCCAATGAGCAGTTCTTC
cdr3_aa: CASSILAGGSNEQFF

j_call: TRBJ1-1
clone_size: .
d_call: TRBD1
v_call: TRBV4-1
cdr3_nt: TGCGCCAGCAGCCAAACAGGGGTCACTGAAGCTTTCTTT
cdr3_aa: CASSQTGVTEAFF

j_call: TRBJ1-5
clone_size: few
d_call: .
v_call: TRBV29-1
cdr3_nt: TGCAGCGTTGGGGACTCACTTGGCAAGCCCCAGCATTTT
cdr3_aa: CSVGDSLGKPQHF

j_call: TRBJ1-1
clone_size: .
d_call: .
v_call: TRBV5-4
cdr3_nt: TGTGCCAGCAGCCCAGCCGGGGACCCCGGGGGAGCTTTCTTT
cdr3_aa: CASSPAGDPGGAFF

j_call: TRBJ2-2
clone_size: .
d_call: .
v_call: TRBV7-9
cdr3_nt: TGTGCCAGCAGCTTGGGGGACCGCGAACAGAACGGGGAGCTGTTTTTT
cdr3_aa: CASSLGDREQNGELFF

j_call: TRBJ1-1
clone_size: .
d_call: .
v_call: TRBV5-8
cdr3_nt: TGTGCCAGCAGCTTGTCTGGGGACCCTGAAGCTTTCTTT
cdr3_aa: CASSLSGDPEAFF

j_call: TRBJ2-1
clone_size: few
d_call: .
v_call: TRBV5-5
cdr3_nt: TGTGCCAGCAGCTTGTCAGTGTACAATGAGCAGTTCTTC
cdr3_aa: CASSLSVYNEQFF

j_call: TRBJ1-6
clone_size: .
d_call: .
v_call: TRBV7-5
cdr3_nt: TGTGTCAGAAGCAAAAGACTCCCCGGGCGCTCCTATAATTCACCCCTCCACTTT
cdr3_aa: CVRSKRLPGRSYNSPLHF

j_call: TRBJ2-7
clone_size: once
d_call: TRBD1
v_call: TRBV7-8
cdr3_nt: TGTGCCAGCAGCCCAGGGGGGACAGGTTCCGAGCAGTACTTC
cdr3_aa: CASSPGGTGSEQYF

j_call: TRBJ2-1
clone_size: .
d_call: .
v_call: TRBV4-1
cdr3_nt: TGCGCCAGCAGCCAAGATGCACAGCAGCAGTTCTTC
cdr3_aa: CASSQDAQQQFF

j_call: TRBJ2-1
clone_size: .
d_call: TRBD2
v_call: TRBV30
cdr3_nt: TGTGCCTGGAATGGCTTGAGGACTAGCGGTTACAATGAGCAGTTCTTC
cdr3_aa: CAWNGLRTSGYNEQFF

j_call: TRBJ2-7
clone_size: .
d_call: TRBD1
v_call: TRBV9
cdr3_nt: TGTGCCAGCAGCGTAGAGGACAGGGTCGAGCAGTACTTC
cdr3_aa: CASSVEDRVEQYF

j_call: TRBJ1-2
clone_size: few
d_call: .
v_call: TRBV19
cdr3_nt: TGTGCCAGTAGAGAAGCCGGGACATACCGCCCCGCCGCCTTC
cdr3_aa: CASREAGTYRPAAF